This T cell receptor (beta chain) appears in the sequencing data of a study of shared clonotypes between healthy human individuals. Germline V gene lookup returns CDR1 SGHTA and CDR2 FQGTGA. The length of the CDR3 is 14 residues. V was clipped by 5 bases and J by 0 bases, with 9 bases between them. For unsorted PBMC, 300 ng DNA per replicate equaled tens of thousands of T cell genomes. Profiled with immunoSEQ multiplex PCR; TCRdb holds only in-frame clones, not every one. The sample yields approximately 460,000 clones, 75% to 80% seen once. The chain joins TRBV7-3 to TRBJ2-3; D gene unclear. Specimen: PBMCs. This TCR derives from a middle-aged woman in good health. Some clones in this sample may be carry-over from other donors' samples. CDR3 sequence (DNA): TGTGCCAGCAGCCCAAACCCTAGCACAGATACGCAGTATTTT. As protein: CASSPNPSTDTQYF. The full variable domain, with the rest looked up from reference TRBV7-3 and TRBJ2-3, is GAGVSQTPSNKVTEKGKYVELRCDPISGHTALYWYRQSLGQGPEFLIYFQGTGAADDSGLPNDRFFAVRPEGSVSTLKIQRTERGDSAVYLCASSPNPSTDTQYFGPGTRLTVL.